The rows below give T cell receptor beta chains drawn from one sample of a study of T cell repertoires in cytomegalovirus infection. TCRdb independently ran MiXCR on the reads; one entry per CDR3 protein. The sample contains hundreds of thousands of distinct CDR3 sequences, around 10% of which appear only once. Sequences were obtained from PBMCs. The receptors stem from a human donor in good health (CMV status not recorded). Some clones in this sample may be carry-over from other donors' samples. Both conserved end residues are trimmed from each CDR3.

J | V | CDR3
TRBJ2-7 | TRBV29-1 | SVGGAGYEQY
TRBJ2-3 | TRBV2 | ASSKNGLAGVGTQY
TRBJ2-7 | TRBV10-3 | AISAGPGTYEQY
TRBJ2-1 | TRBV7-8 | ASSPRTSGGDEQF
TRBJ2-7 | TRBV3-1 | ASSPRIAGYFYEQY
TRBJ1-1 | TRBV28 | ASSQQGADTEAF
TRBJ2-5 | TRBV20-1 | SAGHQAQETQY
TRBJ2-4 | TRBV7-9 | ASSFLAGREGLAKNIQY
TRBJ1-5 | TRBV6-6 | ASRGTVDQPQH
TRBJ2-7 | TRBV4-1 | ASSQVVDYEQY
TRBJ1-6 | TRBV19 | ASRKEQGYSSPLH
TRBJ2-1 | TRBV7-2 | ASSLRGTSRRNEQF
TRBJ1-1 | TRBV6-1 | ASSIGQGSEAF
TRBJ2-3 | TRBV6-1 | ASSGSTDTQY
TRBJ2-1 | TRBV4-2 | ASSQDRASGTVEQF
TRBJ2-5 | TRBV7-9 | ASSPDSPVFGETQY
TRBJ2-1 | TRBV28 | ASSFITDSYNEQF
TRBJ1-5 | TRBV9 | ASSTEDGLNQPQH
TRBJ2-7 | TRBV20-1 | SATSSYEQY
TRBJ2-2 | TRBV20-1 | SAGTSGRAFTGELF
TRBJ2-5 | TRBV27 | ASSLGRRETQY
TRBJ1-5 | TRBV12-3/TRBV12-4 | ASRQGLSNQPQH
TRBJ1-5 | TRBV9 | ASSVDDSPDQPQH
TRBJ2-5 | TRBV2 | ASNWRGQETQY
TRBJ2-1 | TRBV7-9 | ASSKRDGSTSNEQF
TRBJ2-1 | TRBV14 | ASSQTSLAAAPGRQF
TRBJ2-7 | TRBV7-2 | ASSPQGLDEQY
TRBJ2-4 | TRBV20-1 | SALYPSGRADLAKNIQY
TRBJ2-1 | TRBV7-9 | ASSLRATSYNEQF
TRBJ2-6 | TRBV18 | ASSLEEAGVNVLT
TRBJ2-2 | TRBV11-2 | ASSLDGGGAGELF
TRBJ2-4 | TRBV4-1 | ASSQVDIQY
TRBJ1-5 | TRBV20-1 | SAHGGQSNQPQH
TRBJ2-2 | TRBV28 | ASKTGNYWNTGELF
TRBJ2-1 | TRBV20-1 | SGGGRPQGDEQF
TRBJ1-3 | TRBV20-1 | SATDPTGNTIY
TRBJ2-7 | TRBV20-1 | SGTSGGLYEQY
TRBJ1-1 | TRBV5-4 | ASSSKTGVTEAF
TRBJ2-4 | TRBV29-1 | SVGGGVNIQY
TRBJ1-6 | TRBV7-6 | ASSKLGTGLNSPLH
TRBJ1-1 | TRBV12-3/TRBV12-4 | ASSSDVNTEAF